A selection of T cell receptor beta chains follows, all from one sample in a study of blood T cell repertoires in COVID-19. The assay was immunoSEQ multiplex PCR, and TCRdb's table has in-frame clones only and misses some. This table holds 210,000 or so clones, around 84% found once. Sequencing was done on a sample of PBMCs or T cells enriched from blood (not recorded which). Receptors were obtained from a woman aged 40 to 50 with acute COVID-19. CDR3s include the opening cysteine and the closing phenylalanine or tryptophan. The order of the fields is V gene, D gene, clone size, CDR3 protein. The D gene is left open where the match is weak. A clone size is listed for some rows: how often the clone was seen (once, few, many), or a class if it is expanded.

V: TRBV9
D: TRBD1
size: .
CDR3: CASSGQGPSSYNSPLHF

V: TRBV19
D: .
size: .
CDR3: CAISQGLNTEAFF

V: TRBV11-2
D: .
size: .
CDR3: CASSLATPRRETQYF

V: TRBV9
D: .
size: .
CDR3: CASSLDSITEAFF

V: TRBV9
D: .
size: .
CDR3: CASSAPGGVGANEKLFF

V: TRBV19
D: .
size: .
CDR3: CASTAYPQFRGLYGYTF

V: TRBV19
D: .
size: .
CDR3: CASSIGAGSGGKTQYF

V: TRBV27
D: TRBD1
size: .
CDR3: CASSLLGTGRTYEQYF

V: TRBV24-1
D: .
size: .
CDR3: CATSEAEQVNQPQHF

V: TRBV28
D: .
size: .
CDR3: CASSLYVAGVHEAFF

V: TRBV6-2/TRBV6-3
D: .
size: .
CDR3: CASSYSTGQRTNTGELFF

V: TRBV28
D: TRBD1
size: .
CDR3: CASSTTGGSNYGYTF

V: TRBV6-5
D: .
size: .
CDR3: CASSYSAAEDVYGYTF

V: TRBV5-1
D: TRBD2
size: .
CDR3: CASSFLAGGPSTDTQYF

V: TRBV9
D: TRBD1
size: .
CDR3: CASSVWTGGIGELFF

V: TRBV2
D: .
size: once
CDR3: CASSEDGRRDEKLFF

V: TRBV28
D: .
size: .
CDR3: CASSLVGTTSYEQYF

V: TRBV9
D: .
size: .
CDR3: CASSVGGANTEAFF

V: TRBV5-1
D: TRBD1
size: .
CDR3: CASSPRTGDGNTIYF

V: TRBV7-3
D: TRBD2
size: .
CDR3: CASSLVRREGTGELFF

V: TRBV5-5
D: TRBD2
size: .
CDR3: CASSPTSGPQETQYF

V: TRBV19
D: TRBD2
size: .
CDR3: CASSALGGGEQFF

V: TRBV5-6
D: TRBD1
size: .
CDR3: CASSRTGAADTQYF

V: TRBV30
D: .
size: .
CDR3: CAWKDRRDSPLHF

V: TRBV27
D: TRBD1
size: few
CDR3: CASSLRDRGPGDTQYF

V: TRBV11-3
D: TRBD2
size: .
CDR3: CASSRGLAGMMAETQYF

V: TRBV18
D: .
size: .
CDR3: CASSPQGQTNTGELFF

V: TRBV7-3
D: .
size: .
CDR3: CASSPGQLYGYTF

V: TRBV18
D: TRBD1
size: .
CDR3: CASSPLPGTAYTDTQYF

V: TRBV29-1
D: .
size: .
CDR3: CSVGQSSNQPQHF

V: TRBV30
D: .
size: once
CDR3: CAQSPNTEAFF

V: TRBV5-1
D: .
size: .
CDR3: CASSPTGTGNTIYF

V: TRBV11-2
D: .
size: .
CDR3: CASGAGNQPQHF

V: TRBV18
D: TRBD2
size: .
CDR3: CASSPRSSGSYEQYF

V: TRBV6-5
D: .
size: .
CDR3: CASWGSGSPSYEQYF

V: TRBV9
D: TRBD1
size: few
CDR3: CASSPEGDSNYGYTF

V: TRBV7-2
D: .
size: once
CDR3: CASSPSAANYGYTF

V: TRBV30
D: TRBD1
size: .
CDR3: CAWSVMGRGTRSGNTIYF

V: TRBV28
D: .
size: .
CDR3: CASSPELNTEAFF